This entry features one T cell receptor (beta chain) sequence. Its antigen is still unknown. This record comes from a study of shared clonotypes between healthy human individuals. Whole-study context: Samples came from two female and a few male donors aged 18 to 49. The study, taken as a whole, reports: Some clonotypes were shared by all four sorted-subset donors, while others were not shared. The non-shared ones had lower generation probabilities than the shared ones.

From germline, CDR1 is MNHEY and CDR2 SMNVEV (reference sequence). J was trimmed by 3 bases and V by 4 bases; bases with no gene match: 5. This CDR3 is 14 amino acids long. Generated by immunoSEQ multiplex PCR, the TCRdb table keeps only in-frame clones and is missing some. The sample carries around 1.1 million clones, approximately 78% recorded once. The receptor comes from a man aged 18 to 30 in good health. Some clones in this sample may be carry-over from other donors' samples. This chain connects TRBV27 to TRBJ2-7, with 8 positions matching TRBD1. Sequenced: memory CD4+ T cells from PBMCs. Noted subset: CD45RA-negative fraction. The CDR3 DNA follows: TGTGCCAGCAGTTGGGGACAGGACCTCTACGAGCAGTACTTC. Translated, it gives CASSWGQDLYEQYF.